Listed below are T cell receptor beta chains from one sample, sequenced in a study of blood T cell repertoires in COVID-19. Generated by immunoSEQ multiplex PCR, the TCRdb table keeps only in-frame clones and is missing some. The repertoire holds 400,000 or so clones, about 90% seen once, with more than 0.7% in the top ten. Source material: peripheral blood. The receptors were gathered from a man aged 18 to 29 with COVID-19, enrolled during active disease. Each CDR3 is given with its conserved first and last residue. The D gene is left open where the match is weak. Clone size appears in some rows only: once, few, many, or a class for an expanded clone.

V gene,clone size,J gene,D gene,CDR3 protein,CDR3 DNA
TRBV9,-,TRBJ2-3,-,CASSARRRNSTDTQYF,TGTGCCAGCAGCGCACGCCGCAGGAATAGCACAGATACGCAGTATTTT
TRBV29-1,-,TRBJ1-1,-,CSVRREVDTEAFF,TGCAGCGTTAGAAGGGAGGTGGACACTGAAGCTTTCTTT
TRBV3-1/TRBV3-2,-,TRBJ1-1,-,CASSSIGERAFF,TGTGCCAGCAGCTCGATCGGGGAGAGGGCTTTCTTT
TRBV11-2,-,TRBJ1-1,-,CASSLDGREAFF,TGTGCCAGCAGCTTAGATGGGAGGGAAGCTTTCTTT
TRBV6-1,few,TRBJ2-6,-,CASSEAGGGANVLTF,TGTGCCAGCAGTGAAGCGGGGGGTGGGGCCAACGTCCTGACTTTC
TRBV27,-,TRBJ1-6,TRBD1,CASSAIHTGQGTPLHF,TGTGCCAGCAGTGCAATCCACACGGGACAGGGAACACCCCTCCACTTT
TRBV11-2,-,TRBJ2-1,-,CASSLGMELNEQFF,TGTGCCAGCAGCTTAGGGATGGAGCTCAATGAGCAGTTCTTC
TRBV7-2,-,TRBJ2-7,TRBD2,CASSSRASGPYEQYF,TGTGCCAGCAGCTCTAGGGCTAGCGGGCCGTACGAGCAGTACTTC
TRBV6-5,-,TRBJ2-5,-,CASSRPLSGQETQYF,TGTGCCAGCAGTCGACCCCTTAGCGGACAAGAGACCCAGTACTTC
TRBV2,-,TRBJ1-3,TRBD1,CASSVSRDSSGNTIYF,TGTGCCAGCAGTGTATCGAGGGACAGCTCTGGAAACACCATATATTTT
TRBV6-5,-,TRBJ2-1,-,CASRRLDSLYNEQFF,TGTGCCAGCAGACGACTAGACAGCTTGTACAATGAGCAGTTCTTC
TRBV19,once,TRBJ2-3,-,CASSIERTDTQYF,TGTGCCAGTAGTATCGAGCGCACAGATACGCAGTATTTT
TRBV19,once,TRBJ2-5,TRBD1,CASSTQGMGTQYF,TGTGCCAGTAGTACACAGGGGATGGGGACCCAGTACTTC
TRBV18,-,TRBJ1-3,-,CASSIYSGNTIYF,TGTGCCAGCTCTATTTACTCTGGAAACACCATATATTTT
TRBV12-3/TRBV12-4,-,TRBJ1-1,TRBD1,CASSLSGTVTAFF,TGTGCCAGCAGTTTGTCCGGGACAGTTACGGCTTTCTTT
TRBV4-1,-,TRBJ1-1,-,CASSQDRPGLDTEAFF,TGCGCCAGCAGCCAAGATCGTCCAGGGTTGGACACTGAAGCTTTCTTT
TRBV12-5,once,TRBJ2-2,-,CASGLGQNTGELFF,TGTGCTAGTGGTTTAGGACAAAACACCGGGGAGCTGTTTTTT
TRBV5-5,-,TRBJ1-2,-,CASSLDGTVLGYTF,TGTGCCAGCAGCTTGGATGGGACTGTGCTCGGCTACACCTTC